This entry lists 27 T cell receptor beta chains sequenced from one sample in a study of cytomegalovirus exposure and HLA in healthy donors. PCR employed 60 Vbeta and 13 Jbeta primers. Measured with immunoSEQ multiplex PCR; TCRdb has only the in-frame clones, and not every one. The sample has over 150,000 clones, 80% seen once. The sequencing input was PBMCs. These TCRs come from a young man in good health and CMV-seropositive.

The V call is TRBV5-8, the J call TRBJ1-2; TRBD1 matches 7 bases. CDR1 SGHTS and CDR2 YDEGEE come from the germline V gene. The CDR3 is 14 amino acids. Trimming at V came to 4 bases and at J to 7 bases, leaving 10 bases not matched to a gene. CDR3 residues: CASSPPTDRVGYTF. CDR3 in DNA: TGTGCCAGCAGCCCACCCACTGACAGGGTTGGCTACACCTTC.

J is TRBJ1-2 and V is TRBV18, with D unclear. The CDR3 loop spans 13 amino acids. The V gene's germline CDR1 is KGHSH and CDR2 LQKENI. The ends were cut back, 2 bases at V and 4 bases at J, with 8 bases in the middle. This CDR3 reads CASSPTRVYGYTF. CDR3 coding DNA: TGTGCCAGCTCACCAACCCGGGTCTATGGCTACACCTTC.

This clone was counted between two and nine times. The chain combines TRBV19 with TRBJ1-2; 7 bases fit TRBD1. CDR1 is LNHDA and CDR2 is SQIVND in the germline V gene (reference sequence). V shed 6 bases, J shed 2 bases, and the junction held 12 bases outside the gene matches. The CDR3 covers 16 residues. The CDR3 DNA is TGTGCCAGTAGGCACACTCCGGGACAGAGAAACTATGGCTACACCTTC. It yields the protein CASRHTPGQRNYGYTF.

The rearrangement joins TRBV11-3 to TRBJ2-5, with D perhaps matching TRBD2 (6 bases). V was shortened by 6 bases and J by 3 bases, with 17 bases between the two germline ends. The germline V gene has CDR1 SGHNT and CDR2 YENEEA. The CDR3 contains 15 residues. CDR3 in amino acids: CASSSTGLAEETQYF. CDR3 DNA sequence: TGTGCCAGCAGTTCGACCGGATTAGCGGAAGAGACCCAGTACTTC.

The chain joins TRBV5-1 to TRBJ2-5; 9 nucleotides align to TRBD1. This CDR3 has 16 amino acids. J was trimmed by 4 bases and V by 0 bases; bases with no gene match: 7. Germline V gene lookup returns CDR1 SGHRS and CDR2 YFSETQ. CDR3 in amino acids: CASSLVPTGGAETQYF. The CDR3 DNA is TGCGCCAGCAGCTTGGTCCCGACAGGGGGTGCAGAGACCCAGTACTTC.

This chain connects TRBV2 to TRBJ2-5; D unclear. V was pared by 6 bases and J by 1 base, with 6 bases between. This CDR3 has 12 residues. Germline CDR1 and CDR2: SNHLY and FYNNEI. DNA for the CDR3: TGTGCCAGCAGACAGACCCAAGAGACCCAGTACTTC. Residues: CASRQTQETQYF.

The V gene is TRBV29-1, the J gene TRBJ1-2; 7 bases map to TRBD1. Germline assignment: CDR1 SQVTM and CDR2 ANQGSEA. The CDR3 is 13 residues long. V was pared by 6 bases and J by 3 bases, with 7 bases of the junction left unmatched. The CDR3 nucleotides are TGCAGCGTGGACACAGGGGCTCACTATGGCTACACCTTC. It specifies CSVDTGAHYGYTF.

The rearrangement links TRBV7-9 to TRBJ2-7; TRBD2 agrees at 11 bases. Germline V CDR1 and CDR2: SEHNR, FQNEAQ (reference sequence). Trimming at V came to 2 bases and at J to 3 bases, leaving 3 bases not matched to a gene. The CDR3 is 15 residues long. CDR3: CASSLQTSGGYEQYF. The DNA of the CDR3 is TGTGCCAGCAGCTTACAAACTAGCGGGGGCTACGAGCAGTACTTC. Based on the CDR3 plus reference TRBV7-9 and TRBJ2-7, the full variable domain is DTGVSQNPRHKITKRGQNVTFRCDPISEHNRLYWYRQTLGQGPEFLTYFQNEAQLEKSRLLSDRFSAERPKGSFSTLEIQRTEQGDSAMYLCASSLQTSGGYEQYFGPGTRLTVT.

This clone appeared a few times. The chain combines TRBV2 with TRBJ2-7; tentatively, D is TRBD1 (6 bases). Per germline, CDR1 SNHLY and CDR2 FYNNEI. The V and J ends lost 4 bases and 1 base respectively, with 11 bases between them. The CDR3 has 14 residues. The CDR3 here is CASSGVGGSYEQYF. The CDR3 DNA reads TGTGCCAGCAGTGGTGTAGGGGGTTCCTACGAGCAGTACTTC.

This chain connects TRBV2 to TRBJ1-2, with a possible D match to TRBD1 (6 bases). CDR1 is SNHLY and CDR2 is FYNNEI in the germline V gene. V gave up 8 bases and J gave up 4 bases, with 8 bases separating them. The CDR3 sequence is 11 residues long. In DNA form, the CDR3 reads TGTGCCAGCCGGACAGCCTATGGCTACACCTTC. Protein sequence: CASRTAYGYTF.

A few counts support this clone. This chain joins TRBV5-4 and TRBJ2-1; TRBD2 matches 9 bases. Germline-derived CDR1 and CDR2 are SGHNT and YYREEE (reference sequence). The CDR3 covers 16 residues. V lost 1 base and J lost 6; bases outside the gene matches: 8. CDR3 DNA sequence: TGTGCCAGCAGCTTGAGTGCGGGAGGGCCTCTCAATGAGCAGTTCTTC. As protein: CASSLSAGGPLNEQFF.

This clone turned up a few times. The rearrangement uses TRBV10-3 and TRBJ1-1; D is possibly TRBD1 (5 bases). The V end was cut by 3 bases, the J end by 6 bases, with 11 bases between. Germline loops: CDR1 ENHRY, CDR2 SYGVKD. The CDR3 spans 13 residues. CDR3 bases: TGTGCCATCAGTGACAGGGATTCCGCTGAAGCTTTCTTT. Residues: CAISDRDSAEAFF.

The chain is built from TRBV19 and TRBJ1-1; D not certain. The length of the CDR3 is 13 residues. Per germline, CDR1 LNHDA and CDR2 SQIVND (reference sequence). Trimming stripped 5 bases from V and 1 base from J, with 8 bases between. The CDR3 protein is CASSVNKNTEAFF. The CDR3 nucleotides are TGTGCCAGTAGTGTCAACAAGAACACTGAAGCTTTCTTT.

Remarks on this clone: The missing conserved phenylalanine or tryptophan at the end of this CDR3 makes a read error likely. The chain carries TRBV29-1 and TRBJ1-6; the D gene is possibly TRBD1 (5 bases). Trimming removed 7 bases at V and 4 bases at J, with 11 bases between. The CDR3 loop spans 13 amino acids. Germline CDR1 and CDR2: SQVTM and ANQGSEA. Written as DNA, the CDR3 is TGCAGCGCTCAGGACAATTATAATTCACCCCTCCACCTT. Translating gives CSAQDNYNSPLHL.

J is TRBJ2-1 and V is TRBV6-5, with TRBD2 identical over 7 bases. J lost 7 bases, V lost 0 bases, and 6 bases had no gene match. The CDR3 runs 15 residues. Germline lookup yields CDR1 MNHEY and CDR2 SVGAGI. CDR3 nucleotides: TGTGCCAGCAGTTACTCGGGCGGGAGTTGGAATGAGCAGTTCTTC. Residues: CASSYSGGSWNEQFF.

In DNA form, the CDR3 reads TGTGCCAGTAGTATTAGGACAGGGTCGTCGTCACCCCTCCACTTT. Residues: CASSIRTGSSSPLHF. The V gene is TRBV19, the J gene TRBJ1-6; 8 bases are a match to TRBD1. The germline gives CDR1 LNHDA, CDR2 SQIVND (reference sequence). This CDR3 contains 15 residues. With V trimmed by 3 bases and J by 10 bases, 8 bases remained unmatched.

The gene calls are TRBV7-9 and TRBJ2-7; D possibly corresponds to TRBD1 (5 bases). Deletions cut 1 base from V and 0 bases from J, with 7 bases between. The CDR3 covers 14 residues. Germline V CDR1 and CDR2: SEHNR, FQNEAQ (reference sequence). CDR3 in DNA: TGTGCCAGCAGCTTAGTAACAGGCTCCTACGAGCAGTACTTC. This encodes CASSLVTGSYEQYF.

This chain connects TRBV4-2 to TRBJ1-2, with D tentatively TRBD1 (6 bases). CDR1 is LGHNA and CDR2 is YNFKEQ in the germline V gene. Trimming cost V 0 bases and J 14 bases, with 25 bases left between them. CDR3 length equals 16 residues. The CDR3 reads CASSQDSVVKGGTFTF. CDR3 coding DNA: TGTGCCAGCAGCCAAGATTCAGTAGTGAAGGGGGGGACCTTTACCTTC.

V gene TRBV5-1 combines with J gene TRBJ2-7; possible D gene TRBD1, 5 bases. Germline CDR1 reads SGHRS; CDR2 reads YFSETQ. This CDR3 region has 12 residues. Trimming removed 4 bases at V and 4 bases at J, with 9 bases between. The CDR3 DNA follows: TGCGCCAGCAGCCCACAGGAATACGAGCAGTACTTC. Translating gives CASSPQEYEQYF.

The rearrangement links TRBV9 to TRBJ2-1; the match to TRBD1 covers 8 bases. The germline V gene encodes CDR1 SGDLS and CDR2 YYNGEE. The length of the CDR3 is 18 residues. Losses at the gene ends were 1 base for V and 6 bases for J; bases not matched to a gene: 15. The CDR3 DNA sequence: TGTGCCAGCAGCGTAAACCCACTAGGGCAGGGGGCCGGCAATGAGCAGTTCTTC. Its translation is CASSVNPLGQGAGNEQFF.

This clone has a single count. V and J are TRBV27 and TRBJ2-7; the match to TRBD2 covers 7 bases. V lost 5 bases, J lost 2 bases, and 6 bases stayed unmatched. Germline V gene data show CDR1 as MNHEY and CDR2 as SMNVEV (reference sequence). The CDR3 has 14 residues. The CDR3 protein is CASSPTGLTYEQYF. Here the CDR3 DNA reads TGTGCCAGCAGTCCTACGGGACTAACCTACGAGCAGTACTTC.

The chain has TRBV4-3 and TRBJ1-1; the D is unclear. The CDR3 sequence is 16 residues long. The V end lost 4 bases, the J end lost 1 base, and 16 bases lay between the germline ends. Germline loops: CDR1 LGHNA, CDR2 YSLEER. CDR3 DNA: TGCGCCAGCAGCCGAACGCCCACACAGTCGAACACTGAAGCTTTCTTT. It specifies CASSRTPTQSNTEAFF.

This clone came up once. The V call is TRBV5-1, the J call TRBJ1-6; D is undetermined. Trimming cost V 0 bases and J 10 bases, with 14 bases left between them. The CDR3 totals 15 residues. From germline, CDR1 is SGHRS and CDR2 YFSETQ. The CDR3 protein is CASSLDSGGVSPLHF. The CDR3 nucleotides read TGCGCCAGCAGCTTGGATTCAGGAGGAGTCTCACCCCTCCACTTT.

The rearrangement uses TRBV9 and TRBJ2-7, with D possibly matching TRBD2 (5 bases). There are 17 residues in the CDR3. Trimming cost V 2 bases and J 2 bases, with 20 bases left between them. Looked up from germline, CDR1 is SGDLS and CDR2 is YYNGEE. The CDR3 DNA reads TGTGCCAGCAGCGTTCCAAAACTAGTACGAGAAGCCTACGAGCAGTACTTC. This encodes CASSVPKLVREAYEQYF.

The chain employs TRBV2 and TRBJ2-1, with 7 nucleotides matching TRBD2. Per the germline V gene, CDR1 is SNHLY and CDR2 is FYNNEI. V shed 8 bases, J shed 4 bases, and the junction held 5 bases outside the gene matches. The CDR3 sequence is 13 residues long. For the CDR3, the DNA is TGTGCCAGCCTAGCGGAGGCTTACAATGAGCAGTTCTTC. Translation: CASLAEAYNEQFF.

V usage is TRBV19 and J usage is TRBJ2-1; no reliable D call. Germline-derived CDR1 and CDR2 are LNHDA and SQIVND (reference sequence). The CDR3 sequence is 15 residues long. V lost 1 base to trimming and J lost 0 bases, with 7 bases between them. The CDR3 region is CASSIVSNSYNEQFF. The DNA for the CDR3 is TGTGCCAGTAGTATAGTTTCAAACTCCTACAATGAGCAGTTCTTC.

The chain carries TRBV10-2 and TRBJ2-2, with TRBD2 as a possible D gene (6 bases). Trimming cost V 6 bases and J 2 bases, with 13 bases left between them. Germline V gives CDR1 WSHSY, CDR2 SAAADI. The CDR3 runs to 15 residues. The CDR3, as DNA: TGCGCCAGCAGCGGGGGTTCTCTCAACACCGGGGAGCTGTTTTTT. This sequence encodes CASSGGSLNTGELFF.